These T cell receptor beta chains were read from a single sample in a study of radiotherapy plus CTLA-4 blockade in lung cancer. The table came from immunoSEQ multiplex PCR; TCRdb's copy has only in-frame clones and leaves some out. This table holds some 34,000 clones, approximately 72% found once. The input for sequencing was peripheral blood, taken from a patient treated with radiotherapy plus ipilimumab. The receptors were sampled from a human donor with non-small cell lung cancer who had stable disease on radiotherapy plus ipilimumab. CDR3s include the opening cysteine and the closing phenylalanine or tryptophan. Fields, in order: J gene, V gene, D gene, clone size, CDR3 DNA, CDR3 protein. D genes are given only for firm matches. Size values are once, few and many counts, or a class for expanded clones, and some rows have none.

TRBJ1-1	TRBV6-4	-	-	TGTGCCAGCAGTCTCACAGTCAACACTGAAGCTTTCTTT	CASSLTVNTEAFF
TRBJ2-7	TRBV4-1	TRBD2	-	TGCGCCAGCAGCCAGACTAGCGGGGGGGCTTACGAGCAGTACTTC	CASSQTSGGAYEQYF
TRBJ2-3	TRBV2	-	-	TGTGCCAGCATGTGGGCCAGCACAGATACGCAGTATTTT	CASMWASTDTQYF
TRBJ2-7	TRBV2	TRBD2	-	TGTGCCAGCAGGCCCTTAGCGGGGGGATCCTACGAGCAGTACTTC	CASRPLAGGSYEQYF
TRBJ2-7	TRBV4-3	TRBD1	-	TGCGCCAGCAGCCAACGGACAGGGAGAGAGCAGTACTTC	CASSQRTGREQYF
TRBJ1-1	TRBV2	-	-	TGTGCCAGCAGTGTTAACAGCGGGACTGAAGCTTTCTTT	CASSVNSGTEAFF
TRBJ2-3	TRBV4-3	TRBD2	-	TGCGCCAGCAGCCCCGGGACTACCTATTTTGATACGCAGTATTTT	CASSPGTTYFDTQYF
TRBJ2-1	TRBV7-2	-	-	TGTGCCAGCAGCTTAGTCGTCCCCAATGAGCAGTTCTTC	CASSLVVPNEQFF
TRBJ2-7	TRBV30	TRBD1	-	TGTGCCTGGAGTATCAGGGACAGGTACCCAAACCCCGATCCCTACGAGCAGTACTTC	CAWSIRDRYPNPDPYEQYF
TRBJ1-2	TRBV14	-	-	TGTGCCAGCAGCCAAGTGGCAGGATACGGCTACACCTTC	CASSQVAGYGYTF
TRBJ2-7	TRBV29-1	TRBD2	-	TGCAGCGTGCGTCTAGCGGGGGTGACCTACGAGCAGTACTTC	CSVRLAGVTYEQYF
TRBJ1-5	TRBV19	TRBD1	few	TGTGCCAGTAGTGTGGGACAGGTGGAGGCTCAGCCCCAGCATTTT	CASSVGQVEAQPQHF
TRBJ2-6	TRBV10-3	TRBD2	-	TGTGCCATCAGTGACCGGGGGGGGACTGGGGCCAACGTCCTGACTTTC	CAISDRGGTGANVLTF
TRBJ1-6	TRBV18	TRBD1	-	TGTGCCAGCTCACCAGTTGCTCAGGGGGTTACGACGTCCTATAATTCACCCCTCCACTTT	CASSPVAQGVTTSYNSPLHF
TRBJ1-1	TRBV5-8	TRBD1	-	TGTGCCAGCAGCTTGGGACAGGGTCTGGTATCGTTGGCTTTCTTT	CASSLGQGLVSLAFF
TRBJ2-7	TRBV28	-	-	TGTGCCAGCAGCCGGGGTGGCGGCACCTACGAGCAGTACTTC	CASSRGGGTYEQYF
TRBJ1-3	TRBV28	TRBD1	-	TGTGCCAGCACCCGAACCGGACAGGCCTCTGGAAACACCATATATTTT	CASTRTGQASGNTIYF
TRBJ2-6	TRBV2	-	few	TGTGCCAGCAGGAGGACAGCCTCTGGGGCCAACGTCCTGACTTTC	CASRRTASGANVLTF
TRBJ2-3	TRBV9	TRBD1	once	TGTGCCAGCAGCGAGGGACAGGGACGGGATACGCAGTATTTT	CASSEGQGRDTQYF
TRBJ2-3	TRBV5-5	TRBD1	once	TGTGCCAGCAGCTCGTATCGGGACAGCCTCACAGATACGCAGTATTTT	CASSSYRDSLTDTQYF
TRBJ2-3	TRBV18	-	few	TGTGCCAGCTCACCACGGGGAGGTGGCGATACGCAGTATTTT	CASSPRGGGDTQYF
TRBJ2-7	TRBV5-1	TRBD2	-	TGCGCCAGCAGCGTTTCTAGCGGGGGTTACTACGAGCAGTACTTC	CASSVSSGGYYEQYF
TRBJ1-5	TRBV18	-	-	TGTGCCAGCTCACCAAAGTCGGATCAGCCCCAGCATTTT	CASSPKSDQPQHF
TRBJ1-5	TRBV6-6	TRBD1	few	TGTGCCAGCAGTTCAGAGGGACAGGGGCATCAGCCCCAGCATTTT	CASSSEGQGHQPQHF
TRBJ1-1	TRBV5-1	-	-	TGCGCCAGCAGCTCTAGGACAACTATGAACACTGAAGCTTTCTTT	CASSSRTTMNTEAFF
TRBJ1-5	TRBV25-1	-	few	TGTGCCAGCAGTGTATTGCCAGGAAAGCTTGATCAGCCCCAGCATTTT	CASSVLPGKLDQPQHF
TRBJ2-7	TRBV5-5	-	-	TGTGCCAGCAGCTTGCGGCAGGGGACCTTCTACGAGCAGTACTTC	CASSLRQGTFYEQYF